This passage covers 28 T cell receptor beta chains from one sample sequenced in a study of blood T cell repertoires in COVID-19. The data were produced by immunoSEQ multiplex PCR, yet TCRdb's version contains in-frame clones alone and is incomplete. Of 88,000 or so clones detected, around 75% appear once; the ten largest clones hold about 24%. Sequences were obtained from peripheral blood. The source is a human donor in a cohort sampled during active COVID-19.

V usage is TRBV25-1 and J usage is TRBJ2-5, with 7 bases matching TRBD1. Per the germline V gene, CDR1 is MGHDK and CDR2 is SYGVNS. J lost 5 bases, V lost 3 bases, and 6 bases had no gene match. The CDR3 has 14 amino acids. The CDR3 here is CASSDSTGIETQYF. Here the CDR3 DNA reads TGTGCCAGCAGTGATTCGACAGGGATCGAGACCCAGTACTTC.

The chain employs TRBV6-6 and TRBJ2-3; TRBD2 matches at 15 bases. Trimming cost V 6 bases and J 6 bases; bases outside gene matches: 19. Germline CDR1 MNHNY, CDR2 SVGAGI (reference sequence). The CDR3 loop spans 20 amino acids. CDR3 in DNA: TGTGCCAGCAGCTACGAACCGGGGACTAGCGGGAGGCCTCGCGCGGATACGCAGTATTTT. It encodes CASSYEPGTSGRPRADTQYF.

This clone was found once. This sequence joins TRBV27 and TRBJ1-3; 7 bases line up with TRBD1. Trimming at V came to 5 bases and at J to 2 bases, leaving 6 bases not matched to a gene. Looked up from germline, CDR1 is MNHEY and CDR2 is SMNVEV (reference sequence). The CDR3 totals 15 residues. CDR3 nucleotides: TGTGCCAGCAGTCCCGGACAGGCAACTGGAAACACCATATATTTT. This sequence encodes CASSPGQATGNTIYF.

The gene calls are TRBV19 and TRBJ2-2; D unresolved. There are 13 residues in the CDR3. Germline-derived CDR1 and CDR2 are LNHDA and SQIVND (reference sequence). Written as DNA, the CDR3 is TGTGCGTCCCAGAGGTTTAACACCGGGGAGCTGTTTTTT. Its translation: CASQRFNTGELFF.

The chain joins TRBV2 to TRBJ2-5, with D unclear. The CDR3 loop spans 14 amino acids. In germline, CDR1 is SNHLY, CDR2 FYNNEI. V was cut by 4 bases and J by 1 base, with 10 bases left in between. The CDR3 nucleotides are TGTGCCAGCAGTGGTGAGCGAATCCAAGAGACCCAGTACTTC. Its protein is CASSGERIQETQYF.

The chain has TRBV5-4 and TRBJ2-1; no definite D call. Germline V gene lookup returns CDR1 SGHNT and CDR2 YYREEE (reference sequence). The CDR3 totals 14 residues. V was trimmed by 1 base and J by 9 bases, leaving 14 bases between them. The CDR3 protein is CASSLLTTRGEQFF. The CDR3 nucleotides read TGTGCCAGCAGCTTGCTTACGACGAGAGGTGAGCAGTTCTTC.

The chain combines TRBV11-2 with TRBJ2-7; 7 bases map to TRBD2. Trimming removed 5 bases from V and 3 bases from J; junction bases left unmatched: 13. The germline CDR1 and CDR2 sequences are SGHAT and FQNNGV. CDR3 length: 16 residues. CDR3 DNA sequence: TGTGCCAGCAGCGCCGGACATCCGGGACTAAACTACGAGCAGTACTTC. The encoded protein is CASSAGHPGLNYEQYF.

The chain links TRBV28 to TRBJ2-3, with TRBD2 matching over 9 bases. Germline CDR1 reads MDHEN; CDR2 reads SYDVKM. The CDR3 runs 16 residues. V gave up 5 bases and J gave up 6 bases; unmatched junction bases: 12. Here the CDR3 reads CASSGLAGAAGDTQYF. DNA for the CDR3: TGTGCCAGCAGTGGGTTAGCGGGAGCCGCAGGGGATACGCAGTATTTT.

The chain recombines TRBV5-1 with TRBJ2-7; 7 nucleotides line up with TRBD2. The V gene's germline CDR1 is SGHRS and CDR2 YFSETQ. After removal of 4 bases from V and 3 bases from J, the junction contained 10 bases not matched to a gene. The length of the CDR3 is 15 residues. The CDR3 loop reads CASSLNGDYRYEQYF. The CDR3 DNA is TGCGCCAGCAGCCTGAATGGGGACTATCGCTACGAGCAGTACTTC.

In this sample, this clone turned up once. The chain's CDR3 is CASSRIAGERELFF. CDR3 DNA: TGTGCCAGCAGCCGTATAGCGGGAGAAAGGGAGCTGTTTTTT. This chain connects TRBV5-6 to TRBJ2-2, with 9 bases matching TRBD2. The V segment lost 4 bases and the J segment 9 bases; nucleotides outside the gene matches: 7. Germline CDR1 and CDR2: SGHDT and YYEEEE. The CDR3 has 14 amino acids.

V and J are TRBV24-1 and TRBJ1-3, with a possible D match to TRBD1 (5 bases). Deletions cut 4 bases from V and 0 bases from J, with 12 bases between. The CDR3 length is 16 residues. Germline CDR1 and CDR2: KGHDR and SFDVKD. CDR3 coding DNA: TGTGCCACCAGTGACAGCAGGGTGTACTCTGGAAACACCATATATTTT. Translation gives CATSDSRVYSGNTIYF.

The DNA for the CDR3 is TGTGCCAGCAGCTTGGAGCAGGTCACAGATACGCAGTATTTT. This sequence encodes CASSLEQVTDTQYF. The chain uses TRBV5-4 and TRBJ2-3; D gene unclear. The CDR3 is 14 amino acids. The germline CDR1 and CDR2 sequences are SGHNT and YYREEE (reference sequence). Trimming cost V 0 bases and J 2 bases, with 7 bases left between them.

The table lists this clone with a count of one. The chain links TRBV4-3 to TRBJ1-2; 10 bases line up with TRBD1. Germline values: CDR1 LGHNA, CDR2 YSLEER. This CDR3 region has 14 residues. Losses at the gene ends were 1 base for V and 8 bases for J; bases not matched to a gene: 4. The CDR3 here is CASSQGGTGDGYTF. The CDR3 region has the DNA TGCGCCAGCAGCCAAGGGGGGACAGGGGACGGCTACACCTTC.

The chain carries TRBV2 and TRBJ2-2, with TRBD2 as a possible D gene (6 bases). Looked up from germline, CDR1 is SNHLY and CDR2 is FYNNEI. V shed 2 bases and J shed 5 bases, with 9 bases lying between them. The CDR3 is 14 residues long. For the CDR3, the DNA is TGTGCCAGCAGTGAATGGCTAGCGACCGGGGAGCTGTTTTTT. Translated, it gives CASSEWLATGELFF.

This clone was picked up one time. The chain is built from TRBV3-1 (or the pseudogene TRBV3-2) and TRBJ2-2, with D perhaps TRBD1 (5 bases). The germline V and J ends were trimmed by 1 base and 4 bases, with 7 bases remaining between them. This CDR3 is built from 14 residues. Germline CDR1 LGHDT, CDR2 YNNKEL (reference sequence). CDR3 bases: TGTGCCAGCAGCCAAGTAAGGGGCACCGGGGAGCTGTTTTTT. As protein: CASSQVRGTGELFF.

The V call is TRBV30, the J call TRBJ2-7; 8 nucleotides line up with TRBD1. Germline values: CDR1 GTSNPN, CDR2 SVGIG (reference sequence). This CDR3 has 15 residues. Trimming at V came to 8 bases and at J to 4 bases, leaving 16 bases not matched to a gene. Here the CDR3 reads CALTGWAGGGYEQYF. The CDR3 DNA reads as TGTGCCCTCACCGGGTGGGCAGGGGGCGGATACGAGCAGTACTTC.

This sequence joins TRBV29-1 and TRBJ1-1; 8 bases align to TRBD1. CDR1 and CDR2 (germline): SQVTM, ANQGSEA. This CDR3 is 13 amino acids long. Trimming removed 7 bases from V and 4 bases from J; junction bases left unmatched: 8. The CDR3 DNA is TGCAGCGGCTACAGGGGGTCCCTCACTGAAGCTTTCTTT. The encoded protein is CSGYRGSLTEAFF.

The chain combines TRBV5-1 with TRBJ2-5; possible D gene TRBD1, 6 bases. V was clipped by 4 bases and J by 2 bases, with 15 bases between them. Germline V gives CDR1 SGHRS, CDR2 YFSETQ. This CDR3 region has 15 residues. The CDR3 region is CASSLVGTPQETQYF. CDR3 in DNA: TGCGCCAGCAGCCTGGTTGGGACACCTCAAGAGACCCAGTACTTC. Full variable domain (outside the CDR3, taken from reference TRBV5-1 and TRBJ2-5): KAGVTQTPRYLIKTRGQQVTLSCSPISGHRSVSWYQQTPGQGLQFLFEYFSETQRNKGNFPGRFSGRQFSNSRSEMNVSTLELGDSALYLCASSLVGTPQETQYFGPGTRLLVL.

This chain links TRBV4-2 with TRBJ2-1; D uncertain. The CDR3 spans 15 residues. V was cut by 0 bases and J by 3 bases, with 9 bases left in between. Germline CDR1 is LGHNA and CDR2 is YNFKEQ. CDR3 DNA: TGTGCCAGCAGCCAAGATCTGGCAGACTACAATGAGCAGTTCTTC. Protein sequence: CASSQDLADYNEQFF.

The V and J genes are TRBV2 and TRBJ2-7; 8 bases line up with TRBD1. Unmatched junction bases numbered 7, after V lost 6 bases and J lost 6 bases. Germline CDR1 and CDR2: SNHLY and FYNNEI. The CDR3 extends over 13 amino acids. CDR3 coding DNA: TGTGCCAGCAGGGCCCCGACAGGGGTCGAGCAGTACTTC. It yields the protein CASRAPTGVEQYF.

This chain links TRBV5-4 with TRBJ2-3; possible D gene TRBD1, 6 bases. Germline V CDR1 and CDR2: SGHNT, YYREEE (reference sequence). V dropped 0 bases and J dropped 2 bases, with 13 bases sitting between them. This CDR3 spans 16 amino acids. The CDR3 region has the DNA TGTGCCAGCAGCTTGGCCGTGGGGGCTAACACAGATACGCAGTATTTT. Translated: CASSLAVGANTDTQYF.

This chain connects TRBV6-5 to TRBJ2-2; perhaps TRBD1 as D (6 bases). The germline V gene encodes CDR1 MNHEY and CDR2 SVGAGI. V lost 0 bases to trimming and J lost 6 bases, with 14 bases between them. CDR3 length: 16 amino acids. Here the CDR3 reads CASSYSMGAGAGELFF. CDR3 DNA sequence: TGTGCCAGCAGTTACTCTATGGGGGCTGGGGCCGGGGAGCTGTTTTTT.

This clone was found once. The chain is built from TRBV7-6 and TRBJ2-7; weak D call: TRBD2 (6 bases). Germline V CDR1 and CDR2: SGHVS, FNYEAQ. The CDR3 covers 13 residues. Between the trimmed V and J ends, which lost 1 base and 6 bases, there was a span of 10 bases. In DNA form, the CDR3 reads TGTGCCAGCAGCTTAGGCCGGGACTCCGAGCAGTACTTC. Amino acids: CASSLGRDSEQYF.

The chain uses TRBV28 and TRBJ2-1; a possible D gene is TRBD2 (5 bases). This CDR3 is built from 14 residues. V lost 3 bases and J lost 7, with 13 bases in between. The germline CDR1 and CDR2 sequences are MDHEN and SYDVKM. In DNA form, the CDR3 reads TGTGCCAGCAGTTTTGGGCTCGCGGGTAATGAGCAGTTCTTC. Translated, it gives CASSFGLAGNEQFF.

The rearrangement links TRBV5-1 to TRBJ2-7, with TRBD2 matching over 7 bases. V was clipped by 5 bases and J by 2 bases; unmatched bases: 16. CDR1 is SGHRS and CDR2 is YFSETQ in the germline V gene. This CDR3 is built from 17 residues. CDR3 coding DNA: TGCGCCAGCAGTTCCCCCCGGGGAGGGTTCTCGACCTACGAGCAGTACTTC. Residues: CASSSPRGGFSTYEQYF.

This clone was picked up a small number of times. The V and J genes are TRBV28 and TRBJ2-5; 8 nucleotides match TRBD1. CDR3 size: 16 residues. Per germline, CDR1 MDHEN and CDR2 SYDVKM. After removal of 3 bases from V and 5 bases from J, the junction contained 11 bases not matched to a gene. CDR3 sequence reads: CASSFRRQGAGETQYF. Here the CDR3 DNA reads TGTGCCAGCAGTTTCCGTAGGCAGGGGGCAGGGGAGACCCAGTACTTC.

This rearrangement joins TRBV5-1 to TRBJ2-1; D gene ambiguous. The CDR3 sequence is 11 residues long. V was trimmed by 3 bases and J by 8 bases, leaving 6 bases between them. CDR1 is SGHRS, CDR2 YFSETQ, per germline. This chain's CDR3 is CASSYRYEQFF. Written as DNA, the CDR3 is TGCGCCAGCAGCTATCGTTATGAGCAGTTCTTC.

The CDR3, as DNA: TGTGCCAGCGGAAAGGGGGTAGAAGAAAAACTGTTTTTT. Its translation is CASGKGVEEKLFF. The chain carries TRBV6-5 and TRBJ1-4; a possible D gene is TRBD1 (6 bases). CDR3 length equals 13 residues. Trimming removed 8 bases at V and 8 bases at J, with 15 bases between. The germline gives CDR1 MNHEY, CDR2 SVGAGI.